Described below is a single TCR beta chain sequence and its context. Its antigen is still unknown. This record belongs to a study of cytotoxic CD8 clonotypes in ibrutinib-treated CLL. The overall study: Response was recorded as partial in some 24 patients and complete in 2; at median roughly 62 months, roughly 14 remained remitted and about 12 had progressed. Response sampling took place at median 12 months of treatment, range 6 to 36.

Generated by immunoSEQ multiplex PCR, the TCRdb table keeps only in-frame clones and is missing some. The table lists more than 200,000 clones, 60% to 80% of them singletons. Study-wide results and limits: The study found baseline clonality above age-matched healthy donors, tracking circulating CD8+ T-cell counts. The times at which samples were taken varied between sustained-remission and progressing patients.

J lost 4 bases, V lost 0 bases, and 5 bases had no gene match. Per the germline V gene, CDR1 is KGHSH and CDR2 is LQKENI. The CDR3 extends over 16 amino acids. The receptor was derived from a human donor with chronic lymphocytic leukemia. This chain uses TRBV18 with TRBJ2-2, with 7 bases fitting TRBD1. The material sequenced was PBMCs, taken after 12 months of ibrutinib treatment. The CDR3 DNA follows: TGTGCCAGCTCACCACCCGAGTCAGGGGGCACCGGGGAGCTGTTTTTT. It specifies CASSPPESGGTGELFF.